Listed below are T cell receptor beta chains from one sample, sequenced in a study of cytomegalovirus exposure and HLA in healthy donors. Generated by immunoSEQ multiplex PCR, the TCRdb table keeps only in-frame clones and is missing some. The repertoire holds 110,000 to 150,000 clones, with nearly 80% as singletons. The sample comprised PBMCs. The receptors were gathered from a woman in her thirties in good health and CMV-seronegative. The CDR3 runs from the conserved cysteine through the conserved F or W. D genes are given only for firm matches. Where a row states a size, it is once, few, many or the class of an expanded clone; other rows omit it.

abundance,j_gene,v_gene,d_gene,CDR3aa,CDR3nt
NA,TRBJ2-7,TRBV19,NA,CASSIERDGSYEQYF,TGTGCCAGTAGTATAGAGCGGGACGGTTCTTACGAGCAGTACTTC
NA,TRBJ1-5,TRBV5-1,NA,CASSLGTGSNQPQHF,TGCGCCAGCAGCTTGGGAACAGGGAGCAATCAGCCCCAGCATTTT
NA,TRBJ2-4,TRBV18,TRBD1,CASSPPRDRGRVAKNIQYF,TGTGCCAGCTCACCTCCCCGGGACAGGGGGCGCGTGGCCAAAAACATTCAGTACTTC
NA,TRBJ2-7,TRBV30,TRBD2,CAWSVVGGSIEQYF,TGTGCCTGGAGTGTAGTGGGGGGGAGCATCGAGCAGTACTTC
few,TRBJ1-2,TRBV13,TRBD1,CASSLVSGTGAGGYTF,TGTGCCAGCAGCTTAGTCTCCGGGACAGGGGCAGGGGGCTACACCTTC
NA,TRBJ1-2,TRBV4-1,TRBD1,CASSPGTALNYGYTF,TGCGCCAGCAGCCCTGGGACAGCCCTTAACTATGGCTACACCTTC
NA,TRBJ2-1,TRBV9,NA,CASSVVGGRNNEQFF,TGTGCCAGCAGCGTAGTGGGGGGGCGTAACAATGAGCAGTTCTTC
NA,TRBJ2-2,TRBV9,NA,CASSGTLTAITGELFF,TGTGCCAGCAGCGGGACATTGACAGCTATCACCGGGGAGCTGTTTTTT
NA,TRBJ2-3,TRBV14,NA,CASSQDSQGTIMDTQYF,TGTGCCAGCAGCCAAGATTCCCAGGGAACGATTATGGATACGCAGTATTTT
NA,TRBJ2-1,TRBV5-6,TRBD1,CASSLGRGEQFF,TGTGCCAGCAGCTTGGGCAGGGGGGAGCAGTTCTTC
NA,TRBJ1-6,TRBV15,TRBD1,CATSRRRGTGVNSPLHF,TGTGCCACCAGCAGACGGCGCGGGACAGGGGTTAATTCACCCCTCCACTTT
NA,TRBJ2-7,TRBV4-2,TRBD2,CASSPGGNHEQYF,TGTGCCAGCAGCCCCGGGGGGAACCACGAGCAGTACTTC
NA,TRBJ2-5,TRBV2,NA,CASSADLEVETQYF,TGTGCCAGCAGTGCCGACCTGGAGGTAGAGACCCAGTACTTC
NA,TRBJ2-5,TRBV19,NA,CASSIRETQYF,TGTGCCAGTAGTATTCGAGAGACCCAGTACTTC
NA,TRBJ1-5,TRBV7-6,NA,CASSPRGRGRGNQPQHF,TGTGCCAGCAGCCCAAGGGGCCGGGGAAGGGGGAATCAGCCCCAGCATTTT
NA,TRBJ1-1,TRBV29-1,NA,CSVEVPDRNTEAFF,TGCAGCGTTGAAGTCCCAGACAGGAATACTGAAGCTTTCTTT
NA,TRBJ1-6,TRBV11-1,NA,CASSLGGYNSPLHF,TGTGCCAGCAGCTTAGGAGGATATAATTCACCCCTCCACTTT
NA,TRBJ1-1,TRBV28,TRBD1,CASSLLTGALNTEAFF,TGTGCCAGCAGTTTATTGACAGGGGCACTGAACACTGAAGCTTTCTTT
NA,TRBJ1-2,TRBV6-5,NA,CASTRQGEGYTF,TGTGCCAGCACGAGGCAGGGTGAAGGCTACACCTTC
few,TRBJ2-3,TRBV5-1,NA,CASSLAAGRTDTQYF,TGCGCCAGCAGCTTGGCCGCGGGCCGCACAGATACGCAGTATTTT
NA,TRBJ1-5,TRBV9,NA,CASSVGGKGQPQHF,TGTGCCAGCAGCGTAGGAGGGAAGGGACAGCCCCAGCATTTT
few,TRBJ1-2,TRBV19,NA,CASSIGGSGSYGYTF,TGTGCCAGTAGTATAGGAGGATCAGGGTCCTATGGCTACACCTTC
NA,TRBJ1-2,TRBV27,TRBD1,CASSTRDRENYGYTF,TGTGCCAGCAGTACCCGGGACAGGGAGAACTATGGCTACACCTTC
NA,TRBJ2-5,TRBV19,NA,CASSPSGRGETQYF,TGTGCCAGTAGTCCGAGCGGGCGAGGGGAGACCCAGTACTTC
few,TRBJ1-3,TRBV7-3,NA,CASSPTPSSGNTIYF,TGTGCCAGCAGCCCGACACCGAGCTCTGGAAACACCATATATTTT
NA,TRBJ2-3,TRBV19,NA,CASSSGGWGDTQYF,TGTGCCAGTAGTAGTGGCGGGTGGGGAGATACGCAGTATTTT
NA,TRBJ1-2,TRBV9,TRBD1,CASSVAWGQGYGYTF,TGTGCCAGCAGCGTAGCTTGGGGACAGGGGTATGGCTACACCTTC
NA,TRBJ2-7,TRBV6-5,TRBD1,CASSYRGQGAYEQYF,TGTGCCAGCAGTTACAGGGGTCAGGGGGCCTACGAGCAGTACTTC
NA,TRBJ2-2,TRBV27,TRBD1,CASKRRQGGPGELFF,TGTGCCAGCAAACGAAGACAGGGGGGTCCCGGGGAGCTGTTTTTT
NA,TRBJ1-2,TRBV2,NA,CASREAGRPGDGYTF,TGTGCCAGCAGGGAGGCGGGACGGCCCGGAGATGGCTACACCTTC
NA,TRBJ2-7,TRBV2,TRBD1,CASSGQGWTYEQYF,TGTGCCAGCAGTGGACAGGGATGGACCTACGAGCAGTACTTC
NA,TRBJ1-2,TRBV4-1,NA,CASSPRRTEAPGYTF,TGCGCCAGCAGTCCAAGAAGAACCGAGGCGCCTGGCTACACCTTC
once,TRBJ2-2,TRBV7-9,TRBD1,CASTKDRGRGPGELFF,TGTGCCAGCACCAAAGACAGGGGCAGGGGACCCGGGGAGCTGTTTTTT
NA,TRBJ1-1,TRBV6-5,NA,CASRRGGNTEAFF,TGTGCCAGCAGGAGGGGGGGCAACACTGAAGCTTTCTTT
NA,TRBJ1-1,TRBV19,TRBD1,CASSSPTGREAFF,TGTGCCAGTAGTAGCCCGACAGGGCGTGAAGCTTTCTTT
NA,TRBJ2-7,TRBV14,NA,CASSQVVGGSHEQYF,TGTGCCAGCAGCCAAGTGGTGGGGGGTTCCCACGAGCAGTACTTC
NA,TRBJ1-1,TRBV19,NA,CASSEGWEYEAFF,TGTGCCAGTAGCGAAGGGTGGGAGTATGAAGCTTTCTTT
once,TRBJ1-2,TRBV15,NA,CATTTYDRTGNGYTF,TGTGCCACCACTACCTACGACAGGACTGGTAATGGCTACACCTTC
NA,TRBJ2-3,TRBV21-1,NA,CASNTCDGTGEGDTQYF,TGTGCCAGCAACACCTGTGACGGGACAGGGGAAGGAGATACGCAGTATTTT
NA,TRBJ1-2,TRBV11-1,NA,CASSPGRKLNYGYTF,TGTGCCAGCAGCCCCGGCAGGAAACTTAACTATGGCTACACCTTC
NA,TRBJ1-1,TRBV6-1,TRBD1,CASSPRQGMNTEAFF,TGTGCCAGCAGTCCCAGACAGGGTATGAACACTGAAGCTTTCTTT
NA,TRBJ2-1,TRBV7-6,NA,CASSLGQEGDEQFF,TGTGCCAGCAGCTTAGGGCAAGAGGGTGATGAGCAGTTCTTC
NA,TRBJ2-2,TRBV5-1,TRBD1,CASSVGTGPGELFF,TGCGCCAGCAGCGTCGGGACAGGGCCCGGGGAGCTGTTTTTT
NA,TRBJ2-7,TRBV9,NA,CASSVASSGEQYF,TGTGCCAGCAGCGTAGCGAGCAGCGGCGAGCAGTACTTC
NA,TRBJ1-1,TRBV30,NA,CAWTAGATEAFF,TGTGCCTGGACGGCTGGGGCAACTGAAGCTTTCTTT
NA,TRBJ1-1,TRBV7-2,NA,CASSLRGGARRNTEAFF,TGTGCCAGCAGCTTAAGAGGGGGGGCGCGGCGTAACACTGAAGCTTTCTTT
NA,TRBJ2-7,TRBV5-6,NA,CASSLSGTLTYEQYF,TGTGCCAGCAGCTTGTCAGGAACCCTCACCTACGAGCAGTACTTC
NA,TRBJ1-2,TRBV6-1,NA,CASRSHDRNYGYTF,TGTGCCAGCAGGAGCCACGACAGGAACTATGGCTACACCTTC
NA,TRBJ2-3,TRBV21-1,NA,CASSNGPCDTQYF,TGTGCCAGCAGCAATGGGCCCTGTGATACGCAGTATTTT
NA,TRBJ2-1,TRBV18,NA,CASSPSGEQFF,TGTGCCAGCTCACCGAGCGGTGAGCAGTTCTTC
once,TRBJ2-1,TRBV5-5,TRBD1,CASSFYRGPSSYNEQFF,TGTGCCAGCAGCTTTTACAGGGGCCCTAGCTCCTACAATGAGCAGTTCTTC